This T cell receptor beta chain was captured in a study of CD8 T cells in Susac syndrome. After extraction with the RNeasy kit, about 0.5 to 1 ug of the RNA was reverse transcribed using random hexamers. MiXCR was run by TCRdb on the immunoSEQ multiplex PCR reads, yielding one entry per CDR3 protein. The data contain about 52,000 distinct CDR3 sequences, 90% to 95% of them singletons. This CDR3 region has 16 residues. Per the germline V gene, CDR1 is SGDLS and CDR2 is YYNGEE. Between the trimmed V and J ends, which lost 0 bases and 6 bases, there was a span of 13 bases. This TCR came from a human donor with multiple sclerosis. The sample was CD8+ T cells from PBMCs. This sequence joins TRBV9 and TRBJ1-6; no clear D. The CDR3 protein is CASSVAEVTVNSPLHF. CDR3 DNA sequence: TGTGCCAGCAGCGTAGCTGAAGTCACTGTTAATTCACCCCTCCACTTT.